This passage covers 8 T cell receptor beta chains from one sample sequenced in a study of blood T cell repertoires in COVID-19. Data came from immunoSEQ multiplex PCR; TCRdb stores just in-frame clones and leaves some out. The sample lists approximately 400,000 clones, 88% occurring once. Material for sequencing was PBMCs or T cells enriched from blood (not recorded which). These TCRs come from a woman between 18 and 29 years old who had recovered from COVID-19.

This clone showed up just once. The chain uses TRBV5-4 and TRBJ1-3; 7 positions agree with TRBD1. Trimming removed 4 bases from V and 2 bases from J; junction bases left unmatched: 6. Germline lookup yields CDR1 SGHNT and CDR2 YYREEE (reference sequence). This CDR3 spans 15 amino acids. In DNA, the CDR3 is TGTGCCAGCAGCCCGGGACAGTTAACTGGAAACACCATATATTTT. Translating gives CASSPGQLTGNTIYF.

The chain carries TRBV7-6 and TRBJ2-7, with a tentative D call TRBD2 (6 bases). This CDR3 spans 16 amino acids. CDR1 is SGHVS, CDR2 FNYEAQ, per germline. V lost 1 base, J lost 0 bases, and 13 bases lay in between. This CDR3 is CASSLGAGRSSYEQYF. The CDR3 DNA is TGTGCCAGCAGCTTAGGGGCGGGAAGGAGCTCCTACGAGCAGTACTTC.

V gene TRBV27 combines with J gene TRBJ2-3, with 9 bases fitting TRBD2. This CDR3 region has 15 residues. V shed 6 bases, J shed 0 bases, and the junction held 4 bases outside the gene matches. Looked up from germline, CDR1 is MNHEY and CDR2 is SMNVEV (reference sequence). Here the CDR3 reads CASRGTSHSTDTQYF. In DNA form, the CDR3 reads TGTGCCAGCAGGGGGACTAGCCATAGCACAGATACGCAGTATTTT.

The chain uses TRBV5-5 and TRBJ1-5; 8 bases are a match to TRBD1. This CDR3 contains 16 residues. V shed 0 bases and J 2 bases; nucleotides not matched to a gene: 4. Germline assignment: CDR1 SGHKS and CDR2 YYEKEE (reference sequence). CDR3 coding DNA: TGTGCCAGCAGCTTGGACGTGACAGGGGGCAATCAGCCCCAGCATTTT. Translated: CASSLDVTGGNQPQHF.

This chain connects TRBV6-2 or TRBV6-3 to TRBJ1-2; maybe TRBD1 (5 bases). Deletions cut 0 bases from V and 4 bases from J, with 12 bases between. The CDR3 totals 15 residues. Per germline, CDR1 MNHEY and CDR2 SVGEGT. CDR3: CASSYSSGIGYGYTF. CDR3 sequence (DNA): TGTGCCAGCAGTTACTCCTCAGGGATTGGCTATGGCTACACCTTC.

The rearrangement uses TRBV5-6 and TRBJ2-1, with 7 positions matching TRBD1. The V segment lost 3 bases and the J segment 5 bases; nucleotides outside the gene matches: 11. Germline V gives CDR1 SGHDT, CDR2 YYEEEE. The CDR3 length is 16 residues. The CDR3 DNA is TGTGCCAGCAGCTCCCGCCTGACAGGGTTCGACAATGAGCAGTTCTTC. Protein product: CASSSRLTGFDNEQFF.

The V call is TRBV6-5, the J call TRBJ2-2, with D tentatively TRBD1 (5 bases). The CDR3 is made up of 13 amino acids. Between the trimmed V and J ends, which lost 9 bases and 1 base, there was a span of 9 bases. Germline loops: CDR1 MNHEY, CDR2 SVGAGI. CDR3 amino acids: CASDRVNTGELFF. The DNA of the CDR3 is TGTGCCAGTGACAGAGTGAACACCGGGGAGCTGTTTTTT.

DNA for the CDR3: TGTGCCAGCAGCTTGGGCAGCTATAGCAATCAGCCCCAGCATTTT. It specifies CASSLGSYSNQPQHF. This chain uses TRBV7-8 with TRBJ1-5; D remains ambiguous. The CDR3 totals 15 residues. Germline CDR1 reads SGHVS; CDR2 reads FQNEAQ. V gave up 3 bases and J gave up 0 bases, with 9 bases separating them.